These 24 T cell receptor beta chains share one sample of origin, sequenced in a study of blood T cell repertoires in COVID-19. Sequenced by immunoSEQ multiplex PCR; TCRdb stores in-frame clones only, minus some. This sample has under 300,000 clones, with more than 80% found just once. The sample was peripheral blood. Source of these receptors: a woman aged 30 to 39 with active or convalescent COVID-19.

With regard to this clone: Additional DNA sequences in this sample encode the identical CDR3. The chain combines TRBV5-1 with TRBJ1-3; D remains ambiguous. V was cut by 0 bases and J by 1 base, with 5 bases left in between. The germline CDR1 and CDR2 sequences are SGHRS and YFSETQ. This CDR3 spans 14 amino acids. In DNA, the CDR3 is TGCGCCAGCAGCTTGGATTCTTCTGGAAACACCATATATTTT. It yields the protein CASSLDSSGNTIYF.

The chain has TRBV3-1 (or the pseudogene TRBV3-2) and TRBJ2-7; 8 nucleotides align to TRBD2. The length of the CDR3 is 14 residues. CDR1 and CDR2 from the germline V gene are LGHDT and YNNKEL (reference sequence). The V and J ends lost 1 base and 2 bases, in that order; junction bases with no gene match: 1. Written as DNA, the CDR3 is TGTGCCAGCAGCCAAGCACTAGCGGCCTACGAGCAGTACTTC. Its protein is CASSQALAAYEQYF.

The gene calls are TRBV11-3 and TRBJ2-2; TRBD2 aligns across 8 bases. CDR1 and CDR2 from the germline V gene are SGHNT and YENEEA. CDR3 length: 15 amino acids. The V segment lost 2 bases and the J segment 5 bases; nucleotides outside the gene matches: 4. The CDR3, as DNA: TGTGCCAGCAGCTTACCGGGGGGGGTAACCGGGGAGCTGTTTTTT. It yields the protein CASSLPGGVTGELFF.

Here the CDR3 reads CASSERGRDRDEQYF. The CDR3, as DNA: TGTGCCAGCAGTGAAAGGGGCAGGGATAGGGACGAGCAGTACTTC. This chain connects TRBV2 to TRBJ2-7; D is perhaps TRBD1 (5 bases). Germline loops: CDR1 SNHLY, CDR2 FYNNEI. The CDR3 runs 15 residues. Between the trimmed V and J ends, which lost 2 bases and 5 bases, there was a span of 16 bases.

The rearrangement joins TRBV5-6 to TRBJ2-3; no definite D call. This CDR3 is 12 amino acids long. The germline V and J ends were trimmed by 0 bases and 6 bases, with 5 bases remaining between them. Germline V gene data show CDR1 as SGHDT and CDR2 as YYEEEE. The CDR3 bases are TGTGCCAGCAGCTTGGCCCCGGATACGCAGTATTTT. This gives the protein CASSLAPDTQYF.

This chain joins TRBV7-3 and TRBJ1-5; tentative D call: TRBD1 (6 bases). Trimming took 4 bases from V and 7 from J, leaving 11 bases between them. Germline loops: CDR1 SGHTA, CDR2 FQGTGA. The CDR3 runs 13 residues. The CDR3 nucleotides are TGTGCCAGCAGCTCGGACAGAGGCCAGCCCCAGCATTTT. Encoded protein: CASSSDRGQPQHF.

The DNA of the CDR3 is TGTGCCTGGAGGGCTACAGGGGGCTCTGGAAACACCATATATTTT. Protein: CAWRATGGSGNTIYF. The rearrangement joins TRBV30 to TRBJ1-3, with TRBD1 identical over 8 bases. V trimming: 3 bases; J trimming: 0 bases; junction bases outside the gene matches: 4. Germline V gene lookup returns CDR1 GTSNPN and CDR2 SVGIG (reference sequence). The CDR3 is made up of 15 amino acids.

This chain links TRBV2 with TRBJ2-3, with a tentative D call TRBD1 (5 bases). Germline loops: CDR1 SNHLY, CDR2 FYNNEI. Trimming cost V 3 bases and J 5 bases, with 12 bases left between them. The CDR3 loop spans 14 amino acids. Written as DNA, the CDR3 is TGTGCCAGCAGTGATGGCAGGGCACTAGATACGCAGTATTTT. It yields the protein CASSDGRALDTQYF.

V usage is TRBV19 and J usage is TRBJ2-3; 9 nucleotides line up with TRBD2. The CDR3 consists of 16 residues. V trimming: 2 bases; J trimming: 8 bases; junction bases outside the gene matches: 11. Germline values: CDR1 LNHDA, CDR2 SQIVND (reference sequence). CDR3 in DNA: TGTGCCAGTAGTATACCTTGGGGCGGGGGGGCCGGTACGCAGTATTTT. It yields the protein CASSIPWGGGAGTQYF. The entire variable domain, with the rest obtained from reference TRBV19 and TRBJ2-3, is as follows: DGGITQSPKYLFRKEGQNVTLSCEQNLNHDAMYWYRQDPGQGLRLIYYSQIVNDFQKGDIAEGYSVSREKKESFPLTVTSAQKNPTAFYLCASSIPWGGGAGTQYFGPGTRLTVL.

CDR3 in amino acids: CASSLEGAYNSPLHF. The CDR3 bases are TGTGCCAGCAGCTTGGAGGGGGCGTATAATTCACCCCTCCACTTT. The chain has TRBV11-2 and TRBJ1-6; TRBD1 aligns across 7 bases. Looked up from germline, CDR1 is SGHAT and CDR2 is FQNNGV. The CDR3 extends over 15 amino acids. V was pared by 3 bases and J by 4 bases, with 3 bases of the junction left unmatched.

This chain connects TRBV6-2 or TRBV6-3 to TRBJ2-5; TRBD2 might be the D (6 bases). Per germline, CDR1 MNHEY and CDR2 SVGEGT. With 2 bases removed from V and 2 bases from J, the gap between germline ends came to 18 bases. This CDR3 spans 17 amino acids. CDR3 region: CASSYDGTAGQQETQYF. CDR3 nucleotides: TGTGCCAGCAGTTACGACGGGACGGCGGGGCAACAAGAGACCCAGTACTTC.

The rearrangement joins TRBV7-9 to TRBJ1-3; D may be TRBD1 (5 bases). The ends were cut back, 3 bases at V and 0 bases at J, with 12 bases in the middle. Germline lookup yields CDR1 SEHNR and CDR2 FQNEAQ (reference sequence). This CDR3 has 16 amino acids. CDR3 coding DNA: TGTGCCAGCAGCTTCCAGACAGCCTCCTCTGGAAACACCATATATTTT. Encoded protein: CASSFQTASSGNTIYF.

The rearrangement uses TRBV5-1 and TRBJ2-1; possible D gene TRBD1, 5 bases. Trimming cost V 1 base and J 5 bases, with 10 bases left between them. Germline V gene lookup returns CDR1 SGHRS and CDR2 YFSETQ. The CDR3 spans 14 residues. CDR3 protein: CASSLQGRDNEQFF. CDR3 DNA: TGCGCCAGCAGCTTGCAGGGCAGGGACAATGAGCAGTTCTTC.

J is TRBJ1-2 and V is TRBV6-5; D is unclear. V lost 5 bases, J lost 2 bases, and 9 bases lay in between. Per germline, CDR1 MNHEY and CDR2 SVGAGI. The CDR3 totals 13 residues. CDR3 coding DNA: TGTGCCAGCAGTCCTTATCTCAACTATGGCTACACCTTC. It specifies CASSPYLNYGYTF.

This clone was seen a few times. The chain is built from TRBV6-5 and TRBJ1-1, with D tentatively TRBD1 (6 bases). Germline V gene sequence: CDR1 MNHEY, CDR2 SVGAGI. This CDR3 contains 13 residues. The V end was cut by 8 bases, the J end by 4 bases, with 14 bases between. CDR3 DNA: TGTGCCAGCTACGGGGCCAGGGGCACTGAAGCTTTCTTT. Its translation: CASYGARGTEAFF.

The chain links TRBV30 to TRBJ1-1; D remains ambiguous. With 3 bases removed from V and 1 base from J, the gap between germline ends came to 9 bases. This CDR3 has 13 amino acids. Germline V lookup: CDR1 GTSNPN, CDR2 SVGIG (reference sequence). The CDR3, as DNA: TGTGCCTGGAGGTTCCACGGGAACACTGAAGCTTTCTTT. Translating gives CAWRFHGNTEAFF.

The rearrangement joins TRBV6-1 to TRBJ2-7, with D perhaps matching TRBD1 (6 bases). V lost 4 bases and J 6 bases, leaving 22 bases between the germline ends. The germline V gene has CDR1 MNHNS and CDR2 SASEGT. The CDR3 is 16 residues long. This CDR3 reads CASSGRGAGDYGEQYF. In DNA, the CDR3 is TGTGCCAGCAGTGGACGAGGCGCAGGGGATTATGGCGAGCAGTACTTC.

V and J are TRBV5-1 and TRBJ1-2; D is unresolved. The germline CDR1 and CDR2 sequences are SGHRS and YFSETQ. Trimming removed 4 bases from V and 2 bases from J, with 9 bases in between. This CDR3 contains 13 residues. The CDR3 here is CASSPQENYGYTF. CDR3 nucleotides: TGCGCCAGCAGCCCTCAGGAAAACTATGGCTACACCTTC.

V is TRBV5-1 and J is TRBJ2-1; 12 positions agree with TRBD2. This CDR3 is built from 15 residues. The V and J ends lost 1 base and 10 bases, in that order; junction bases with no gene match: 6. CDR1 is SGHRS, CDR2 YFSETQ, per germline. For the CDR3, the DNA is TGCGCCAGCAGCTTGTTGGGACTAGCGGGTTCCGAGCAGTTCTTC. Translating it yields CASSLLGLAGSEQFF.

The gene calls are TRBV28 and TRBJ1-5, with 7 bases matching TRBD1. The CDR3 totals 15 residues. CDR1 and CDR2 from the germline V gene are MDHEN and SYDVKM. The V gene end was trimmed by 5 bases and the J gene end by 6 bases; junction bases not matched to a gene: 10. Written as DNA, the CDR3 is TGTGCCAGCAGTCCGCCTAAGGGGGCGGGTCAGCCCCAGCATTTT. Translated, it gives CASSPPKGAGQPQHF.

The rearrangement uses TRBV19 and TRBJ2-7; tentatively, D is TRBD2 (6 bases). CDR1 is LNHDA and CDR2 is SQIVND in the germline V gene (reference sequence). This CDR3 region has 17 residues. V was clipped by 2 bases and J by 5 bases, with 22 bases between them. For the CDR3, the DNA is TGTGCCAGTAGTATAATCTCCGGGGCGGGGCCGGCCCACGAGCAGTACTTC. It yields the protein CASSIISGAGPAHEQYF.

The gene calls are TRBV3-1 (or the pseudogene TRBV3-2) and TRBJ1-4; perhaps TRBD1 as D (5 bases). Germline assignment: CDR1 LGHDT and CDR2 YNNKEL (reference sequence). V gave up 1 base and J gave up 4 bases, with 10 bases separating them. This CDR3 is built from 15 residues. DNA of the CDR3: TGTGCCAGCAGCCAAGGAACAGGATTTAATGAAAAACTGTTTTTT. Its translation: CASSQGTGFNEKLFF.

V is TRBV3-1 (or the pseudogene TRBV3-2) and J is TRBJ2-3; TRBD2 matches at 11 bases. The length of the CDR3 is 18 residues. The junction had 10 bases not matched to a gene; V was cut back by 0 bases and J by 5 bases. Germline V gives CDR1 LGHDT, CDR2 YNNKEL (reference sequence). CDR3 nucleotides: TGTGCCAGCAGCCAAGAACTTGGTAGCGGGGGGGCTGGAGATACGCAGTATTTT. Translated: CASSQELGSGGAGDTQYF.

This clone has only a few counts. The chain recombines TRBV6-4 with TRBJ1-5; a possible D gene is TRBD1 (6 bases). CDR3 length equals 13 residues. V was shortened by 5 bases and J by 4 bases, with 9 bases between the two germline ends. From germline, CDR1 is MRHNA and CDR2 SNTAGT. CDR3: CASSPDRNQPQHF. CDR3 nucleotide sequence: TGTGCCAGCAGTCCGGACAGAAATCAGCCCCAGCATTTT.